The T cell receptor beta chain under discussion was sequenced for a study of immune characteristics of hereditary and idiopathic chronic pancreatitis. Study-level points and caveats: Controls had less diverse, more clonal TCRbeta repertoires than both pancreatitis groups. This study excluded chronic pancreatitis caused by alcohol use. Gene families like TRBV10, TRBV19, TRBV23 and TRBV5 were used differently between subtypes.

With respect to this clone: What it recognizes is unknown. At one end, the junction sequence differs from germline, possibly due to a read error.

The CDR3 is 15 amino acids. CDR1 is LNHDA, CDR2 SQIVND, per germline (reference sequence). Assay: immunoSEQ multiplex PCR; the TCRdb copy retains only in-frame clones and omits some. The table includes 300 to 450 clones, about 71% detected once. Control tissue came from deceased donors without known pancreatic disease. The specimen was pancreas tissue. This receptor was identified in a human donor who was a deceased organ donor serving as a healthy control. The rearrangement links TRBV19 to TRBJ2-3, with 7 bases lining up with TRBD1. CDR3 sequence reads: CASSLDRASTDTQYF. As DNA, the CDR3 is TGTGCCAGTAGTTTAGACAGGGCTAGCACAGATACGCAGTATTTT.